This entry is about one TCR beta chain. The sample comes from a study of blood T cell repertoires in COVID-19. Assay used: immunoSEQ multiplex PCR; TCRdb lists only in-frame clones, some missing. The sample lists under 300,000 clones, 85% occurring once. The CDR3 length is 14 residues. V lost 3 bases, J lost 4 bases, and 9 bases lay in between. Germline-derived CDR1 and CDR2 are SGHTA and FQGNSA. Material for sequencing was PBMCs or T cells enriched from blood (not recorded which). This receptor was obtained from a woman in her forties or fifties who had been exposed to COVID-19. This chain connects TRBV7-2 to TRBJ2-2; D gene uncertain. This chain's CDR3 is CASSLYQLTGELFF. The CDR3 nucleotides read TGTGCCAGCAGCTTGTATCAACTCACCGGGGAGCTGTTTTTT.